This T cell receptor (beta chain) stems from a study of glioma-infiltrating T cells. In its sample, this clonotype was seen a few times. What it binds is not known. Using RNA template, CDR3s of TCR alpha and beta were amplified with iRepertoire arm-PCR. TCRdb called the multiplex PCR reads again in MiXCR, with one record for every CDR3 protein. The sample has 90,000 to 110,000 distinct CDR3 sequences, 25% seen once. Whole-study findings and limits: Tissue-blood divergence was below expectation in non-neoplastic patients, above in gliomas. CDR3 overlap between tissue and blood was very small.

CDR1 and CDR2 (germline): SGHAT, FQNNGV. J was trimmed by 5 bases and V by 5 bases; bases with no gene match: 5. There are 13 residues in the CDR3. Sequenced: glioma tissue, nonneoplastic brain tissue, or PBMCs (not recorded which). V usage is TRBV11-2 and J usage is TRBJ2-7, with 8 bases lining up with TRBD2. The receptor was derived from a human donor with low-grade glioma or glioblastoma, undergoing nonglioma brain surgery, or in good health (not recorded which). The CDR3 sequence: CASSLSGGNEQYF. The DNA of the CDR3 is TGTGCCAGCAGCCTGAGCGGGGGTAACGAGCAGTACTTC.